This note documents a single T cell receptor (beta chain) sequence. Blood CD4+ CD25-low CD127-high conventional T cells supplied the genomic DNA template. The entry originates in a study of regulatory and conventional T cells in RAG deficiency. TCRdb's copy holds only in-frame clones and misses some; the assay was immunoSEQ multiplex PCR. The sample has about 46,000 clones, 70% to 90% seen once. Per the germline V gene, CDR1 is LNHDA and CDR2 is SQIVND (reference sequence). The length of the CDR3 is 13 residues. V was pared by 4 bases and J by 0 bases, with 1 base between. The same sample was also used in a study of regulatory T cells. That study adds: The primer mix had 52 TRBV and 13 TRBJ primers.

The TCR was taken from a human donor in good health. The rearrangement uses TRBV19 and TRBJ2-6; D unclear. The sequencing sample was made of CD4+ effector T cells sorted from blood. CDR3 nucleotide sequence: TGTGCCAGTAGTAACTCTGGGGCCAACGTCCTGACTTTC. Translating it yields CASSNSGANVLTF.